These 21 T cell receptor beta chains came from one sample sequenced in a study of blood T cells in healthy people across ages. With a J-beta primer mix and a sample-barcoded 5' primer, a second PCR ran about 7 to 11 cycles. TCRdb fed the 5' RACE reads into MiXCR, producing one record per CDR3 protein. The data contain 650,000 to 1,000,000 distinct CDR3 sequences, about 45% of them singletons. Sequencing used blood. These receptors were obtained from an elderly man in good health.

A few counts support this clonotype. The V gene is TRBV10-3, the J gene TRBJ2-5; TRBD2 agrees at 9 bases. This CDR3 has 16 amino acids. V shed 6 bases and J 0 bases; nucleotides not matched to a gene: 8. Germline V gene sequence: CDR1 ENHRY, CDR2 SYGVKD. The CDR3 region has the DNA TGTGCCATCAGGCCCAGCCTAGCGGGGAACCAAGAGACCCAGTACTTC. It yields the protein CAIRPSLAGNQETQYF.

The J gene is TRBJ1-1, the V gene TRBV7-9; no clear D. Germline lookup yields CDR1 SEHNR and CDR2 FQNEAQ (reference sequence). CDR3 size: 14 residues. Trimming shortened V by 0 bases and J by 1 base, and 6 bases separated the two germline ends. The chain's CDR3 is CASSLAMQNTEAFF. The CDR3 nucleotides read TGTGCCAGCAGCTTAGCGATGCAGAACACTGAAGCTTTCTTT.

To note about this clonotype: A much larger clone lies a single base off, so this may be a read error. The chain is built from TRBV27 and TRBJ2-1, with TRBD2 as a possible D gene (6 bases). The DNA end is more similar to TRBJ2-7, so the J call may be wrong. The germline V gene has CDR1 MNHEY and CDR2 SMNVEV (reference sequence). The CDR3 contains 16 residues. CDR3 protein: CATLSRETSSYNEQYF. The CDR3 coding sequence is TGTGCCACCCTGTCTCGGGAGACCAGCTCCTACAATGAGCAGTACTTC.

The rearrangement uses TRBV12-3 or TRBV12-4 and TRBJ1-2; 8 bases line up with TRBD1. This CDR3 comprises 14 residues. The ends lost 2 bases at V and 4 bases at J; junction bases unmatched: 3. This CDR3 is CASSLQGASYGYTF. In DNA, the CDR3 is TGTGCCAGCAGTTTACAGGGGGCGAGCTATGGCTACACCTTC.

The chain combines TRBV28 with TRBJ2-3, with 9 bases fitting TRBD2. Germline CDR1 and CDR2: MDHEN and SYDVKM. The trim removed 4 bases at V and 7 bases at J, leaving 9 bases unmatched. This CDR3 spans 15 amino acids. The CDR3 DNA reads as TGTGCCAGCAGTTCGGCGGGGGGGGCCAGAAATACGCAGTATTTT. It encodes CASSSAGGARNTQYF. Full variable domain (rest looked up from reference TRBV28 and TRBJ2-3): DVKVTQSSRYLVKRTGEKVFLECVQDMDHENMFWYRQDPGLGLRLIYFSYDVKMKEKGDIPEGYSVSREKKERFSLILESASTNQTSMYLCASSSAGGARNTQYFGPGTRLTVL.

The rearrangement joins TRBV7-9 to TRBJ2-1; 7 nucleotides agree with TRBD1. Germline lookup yields CDR1 SEHNR and CDR2 FQNEAQ (reference sequence). V lost 5 bases to trimming and J lost 11 bases; unmatched junction nucleotides: 3. CDR3 size: 11 residues. The CDR3 region is CASSRQGKQFF. The CDR3 DNA is TGTGCCAGCAGCCGACAGGGAAAGCAGTTCTTC.

The chain recombines TRBV6-2 or TRBV6-3 with TRBJ2-4; D ambiguous. The CDR3 covers 17 residues. Germline V gene sequence: CDR1 MNHEY, CDR2 SVGEGT. V was clipped by 4 bases and J by 6 bases, with 22 bases between them. The CDR3 region has the DNA TGTGCCAGCAGTTTCCAAGTACTCGAGGCGCCCGTAAACATTCAGTACTTC. It codes for CASSFQVLEAPVNIQYF.

This rearrangement joins TRBV7-2 to TRBJ2-7, with a tentative D call TRBD2 (6 bases). The CDR3 runs 15 residues. Trimming removed 4 bases at V and 2 bases at J, with 15 bases between. Germline CDR1 reads SGHTA; CDR2 reads FQGNSA. CDR3 nucleotide sequence: TGTGCCAGCAGCTCAGGACTATCTCTAGCCTACGAGCAGTACTTC. It translates to CASSSGLSLAYEQYF.

This chain uses TRBV4-3 with TRBJ2-7; 10 positions match TRBD1. V was clipped by 1 base and J by 5 bases; unmatched bases: 8. The CDR3 is 16 residues long. Germline V gives CDR1 LGHNA, CDR2 YSLEER. The CDR3 sequence is CASSQGPGTGAHEQYF. The CDR3 bases are TGCGCCAGCAGCCAAGGCCCCGGGACAGGGGCTCACGAGCAGTACTTC.

The genes are TRBV19 and TRBJ2-5; D may be TRBD2 (6 bases). The CDR3 consists of 13 residues. Trimming cost V 7 bases and J 11 bases, with 20 bases left between them. The germline V gene has CDR1 LNHDA and CDR2 SQIVND (reference sequence). The DNA of the CDR3 is TGTGCCAGTACTTGGCGGGAAGGCAATGAGCAGTACTTC. It yields the protein CASTWREGNEQYF.

Worth noting for this clonotype: A much more abundant neighbour one base away suggests this may be a read error. The chain carries TRBV5-5 and TRBJ2-7, with 8 nucleotides matching TRBD1. The J call is doubtful: the DNA matches TRBJ2-5 better. Germline V gene data show CDR1 as SGHKS and CDR2 as YYEKEE (reference sequence). The CDR3 consists of 14 residues. The CDR3 DNA is TGTGCCAGCAGCGTGGCAGGGGGCGTGGAGACCCAGTACTTC. Its translation: CASSVAGGVETQYF.

In this sample, this clonotype turned up a few times. The rearrangement joins TRBV25-1 to TRBJ2-5, with D possibly TRBD2 on 7 matching bases. The V and J ends lost 3 bases and 2 bases respectively, with 13 bases between them. The CDR3 is 15 residues long. Germline V CDR1 and CDR2: MGHDK, SYGVNS. CDR3 in DNA: TGTGCCAGCAGTGAGCGCGGGGGCGGGCAAGAGACCCAGTACTTC. It encodes CASSERGGGQETQYF. Full variable domain (remainder filled in from reference TRBV25-1 and TRBJ2-5): EADIYQTPRYLVIGTGKKITLECSQTMGHDKMYWYQQDPGMELHLIHYSYGVNSTEKGDLSSESTVSRIRTEHFPLTLESARPSHTSQYLCASSERGGGQETQYFGPGTRLLVL.

The chain is built from TRBV30 and TRBJ2-7; no clear D. Germline CDR1 GTSNPN, CDR2 SVGIG (reference sequence). The CDR3 runs to 11 residues. Trimming stripped 4 bases from V and 2 bases from J, with 6 bases between. The CDR3 sequence is CAWIGTYEQYF. The CDR3 DNA is TGTGCCTGGATCGGTACCTACGAGCAGTACTTC.

This clonotype was counted only a few times. The rearrangement links TRBV6-6 to TRBJ2-7; D is ambiguous. CDR1 and CDR2 from the germline V gene are MNHNY and SVGAGI (reference sequence). The CDR3 is 13 residues long. V was shortened by 8 bases and J by 2 bases, with 13 bases between the two germline ends. CDR3: CASADTNTYEQYF. The CDR3 DNA sequence: TGTGCCAGCGCCGACACGAATACCTACGAGCAGTACTTC.

Turning to this clonotype: A junction end diverges from the germline sequence, so it may reflect a read error. The rearrangement links TRBV2 to TRBJ2-1; D is undetermined. Germline CDR1 reads SNHLY; CDR2 reads FYNNEI. The CDR3 covers 13 residues. CDR3 DNA: TGTGCCAACAGTGAAAGCAGCAACAATGAGCAGTTCTTC. This codes for CANSESSNNEQFF.

This chain connects TRBV30 to TRBJ1-3; 7 bases are a match to TRBD1. CDR1 is GTSNPN and CDR2 is SVGIG in the germline V gene (reference sequence). V was pared by 5 bases and J by 0 bases, with 4 bases of the junction left unmatched. The CDR3 runs to 14 residues. The CDR3 DNA is TGTGCCTGGGGACAGGTCCACTCTGGAAACACCATATATTTT. It encodes CAWGQVHSGNTIYF.

The chain carries TRBV5-1 and TRBJ1-2; TRBD1 agrees at 12 bases. Germline lookup yields CDR1 SGHRS and CDR2 YFSETQ. The CDR3 contains 15 residues. V was pared by 4 bases and J by 7 bases, with 8 bases of the junction left unmatched. The CDR3 region has the DNA TGCGCCAGCAGCGGGGGGACAGGGGGCGATGCTGGCTACACCTTC. Its translation: CASSGGTGGDAGYTF. Full variable domain (remainder filled in from reference TRBV5-1 and TRBJ1-2): KAGVTQTPRYLIKTRGQQVTLSCSPISGHRSVSWYQQTPGQGLQFLFEYFSETQRNKGNFPGRFSGRQFSNSRSEMNVSTLELGDSALYLCASSGGTGGDAGYTFGSGTRLTVV.

The chain has TRBV28 and TRBJ1-1, with TRBD1 matching over 9 bases. Germline V CDR1 and CDR2: MDHEN, SYDVKM. The CDR3 covers 14 residues. V dropped 7 bases and J dropped 4; count of bases not matched to a gene: 7. CDR3 bases: TGTGCCAGCACCCAACAGGGGGCTGTCACTGAAGCTTTCTTT. This sequence encodes CASTQQGAVTEAFF.

The chain couples TRBV5-1 to TRBJ2-5; D is undetermined. The CDR3 extends over 14 amino acids. Per germline, CDR1 SGHRS and CDR2 YFSETQ. V was cut by 7 bases and J by 11 bases, with 24 bases left in between. CDR3 coding DNA: TGCGCCAGCGGTGAGGTAGGCGCCTACAATGAGCAGTACTTC. This gives the protein CASGEVGAYNEQYF. The complete variable domain, with remaining parts taken from reference TRBV5-1 and TRBJ2-5, reads KAGVTQTPRYLIKTRGQQVTLSCSPISGHRSVSWYQQTPGQGLQFLFEYFSETQRNKGNFPGRFSGRQFSNSRSEMNVSTLELGDSALYLCASGEVGAYNEQYFGPGTRLLVL.

The chain employs TRBV30 and TRBJ2-1, with 10 bases identical to TRBD2. This CDR3 comprises 14 residues. The germline CDR1 and CDR2 sequences are GTSNPN and SVGIG (reference sequence). The trim removed 5 bases at V and 5 bases at J, leaving 6 bases unmatched. The CDR3 bases are TGTGCCTGGGCCCGACTAGCGGGTCACAATGAGCAGTTCTTC. Amino acids: CAWARLAGHNEQFF.

V gene TRBV20-1 combines with J gene TRBJ1-5; D remains unclear. Trimming took 3 bases from V and 5 from J, leaving 14 bases between them. CDR1 and CDR2 (germline): DFQATT, SNEGSKA (reference sequence). The CDR3 runs 14 residues. The CDR3 nucleotides read TGCAGTGCTAGCGGAGGGTTAGGGTATCAGCCCCAGCATTTT. It codes for CSASGGLGYQPQHF.